The 11 T cell receptor beta chains below come from one sample, sequenced in a study of blood T cell repertoires in COVID-19. Profiling relied on immunoSEQ multiplex PCR, and the TCRdb table lists in-frame clones only, not all of them. Found here are 150,000 to 200,000 clones, approximately 86% of them singletons; the top ten hold almost 1%. Sequenced material: peripheral blood. These receptors came from a young man with acute or convalescent COVID-19.

This clone has only one observation. The V and J genes are TRBV24-1 and TRBJ1-2; 12 nucleotides align to TRBD1. The CDR3 is made up of 13 amino acids. Trimming took 7 bases from V and 7 from J; bases not matched to a gene: 3. Germline CDR1 and CDR2: KGHDR and SFDVKD. The CDR3 bases are TGTGCCACCAGGGGACAGGGGGCGGGTGGCTACACCTTC. This translates into CATRGQGAGGYTF.

V and J are TRBV3-1 (or the pseudogene TRBV3-2) and TRBJ2-2, with TRBD1 identical over 12 bases. The V segment lost 5 bases and the J segment 6 bases; nucleotides outside the gene matches: 7. CDR3 size: 16 residues. Germline V gives CDR1 LGHDT, CDR2 YNNKEL (reference sequence). This chain's CDR3 is CASSYGTGGAPGELFF. In DNA, the CDR3 is TGTGCCAGCAGCTATGGGACAGGGGGCGCCCCCGGGGAGCTGTTTTTT.

The CDR3: CASSRVRAGGNEQFF. The CDR3 nucleotides are TGTGCCAGCAGCAGAGTACGGGCGGGGGGCAATGAGCAGTTCTTC. The rearrangement joins TRBV7-9 to TRBJ2-1; 8 bases agree with TRBD2. This CDR3 comprises 15 residues. V was pared by 5 bases and J by 6 bases, with 9 bases of the junction left unmatched. The germline V gene has CDR1 SEHNR and CDR2 FQNEAQ (reference sequence).

This clone was recorded many times. V usage is TRBV5-1 and J usage is TRBJ2-2; TRBD2 matches at 8 bases. The CDR3 has 15 amino acids. The J segment lost 7 bases and the V segment lost 0 bases, leaving 5 bases of the junction unmatched. Germline V gives CDR1 SGHRS, CDR2 YFSETQ. In DNA, the CDR3 is TGCGCCAGCAGCTTGGACGGGACTAGGGGCGGGGAGCTGTTTTTT. Translation gives CASSLDGTRGGELFF.

This clone occurred once. V is TRBV12-3 or TRBV12-4 and J is TRBJ1-4; 8 bases agree with TRBD1. With V trimmed by 5 bases and J by 12 bases, 5 bases remained unmatched. The CDR3 contains 12 residues. CDR3: CASSHRGGELFF. The CDR3 bases are TGTGCCAGCAGTCACAGGGGGGGTGAACTGTTTTTT.

CDR3 residues: CASRITGGAENEQFF. CDR3 sequence (DNA): TGTGCCAGTAGGATTACAGGGGGCGCAGAAAATGAGCAGTTCTTC. This chain uses TRBV19 with TRBJ2-1; 9 positions agree with TRBD1. The CDR3 sequence is 15 residues long. Trimming at V came to 6 bases and at J to 7 bases, leaving 10 bases not matched to a gene. CDR1 is LNHDA and CDR2 is SQIVND in the germline V gene (reference sequence).

This clone has only one observation. Written as DNA, the CDR3 is TGTGCCAGCAGCTTATCAGGGGGCCAAGAGACCCAGTACTTC. Residues: CASSLSGGQETQYF. This chain links TRBV7-9 with TRBJ2-5; the match to TRBD1 covers 7 bases. V lost 2 bases, J lost 1 base, and 1 base stayed unmatched. The CDR3 consists of 14 residues. Germline V CDR1 and CDR2: SEHNR, FQNEAQ (reference sequence).

The chain employs TRBV7-9 and TRBJ2-3; TRBD2 aligns across 7 bases. The trim removed 5 bases at V and 11 bases at J, leaving 7 bases unmatched. The germline V gene has CDR1 SEHNR and CDR2 FQNEAQ (reference sequence). CDR3 length equals 12 residues. The CDR3 loop is CASSPDWGGQYF. In DNA, the CDR3 is TGTGCCAGCAGCCCGGACTGGGGGGGGCAGTATTTT.

This sequence joins TRBV11-2 and TRBJ1-5, with D perhaps matching TRBD1 (6 bases). The CDR3 is 16 residues long. Deletions cut 0 bases from V and 1 base from J, with 10 bases between. Germline V CDR1 and CDR2: SGHAT, FQNNGV. The CDR3 DNA reads TGTGCCAGCAGCTTAGAACCCAGGGGCAGCAATCAGCCCCAGCATTTT. Its translation: CASSLEPRGSNQPQHF.

The CDR3 region has the DNA TGTGCCAGTAGTATAACAGGGGCGAGGGGGAGAACTGAAGCTTTCTTT. Its translation is CASSITGARGRTEAFF. The V call is TRBV19, the J call TRBJ1-1; 7 bases are shared with TRBD1. This CDR3 region has 16 residues. The V and J ends lost 2 bases and 5 bases, in that order; junction bases with no gene match: 11. Per the germline V gene, CDR1 is LNHDA and CDR2 is SQIVND (reference sequence).

V gene TRBV29-1 combines with J gene TRBJ1-1; the match to TRBD1 covers 11 bases. Germline assignment: CDR1 SQVTM and CDR2 ANQGSEA. The trim removed 6 bases at V and 2 bases at J, leaving 5 bases unmatched. The CDR3 spans 14 residues. The CDR3 reads CSVQGQGANTEAFF. Here the CDR3 DNA reads TGCAGCGTCCAAGGACAGGGGGCAAACACTGAAGCTTTCTTT. Full variable domain (rest looked up from reference TRBV29-1 and TRBJ1-1): SAVISQKPSRDICQRGTSLTIQCQVDSQVTMMFWYRQQPGQSLTLIATANQGSEATYESGFVIDKFPISRPNLTFSTLTVSNMSPEDSSIYLCSVQGQGANTEAFFGQGTRLTVV.